This T cell receptor beta chain was sequenced in a study of neoadjuvant nivolumab and ipilimumab in lung cancer. Study conclusions and caveats: Only a small number of samples underwent TCR sequencing. Higher pretherapy blood TCR richness went with higher resected-tumor richness. TCR richness and clonality were higher in tumors than adjacent uninvolved lung.

This table comes from immunoSEQ multiplex PCR, and its TCRdb copy is limited to in-frame clones, with some not included. The data show about 4,300 clones, roughly four fifths seen once. In the case of this clone: The antigen is not known.

CDR1 MNHEY and CDR2 SMNVEV come from the germline V gene (reference sequence). V lost 4 bases to trimming and J lost 5 bases, with 24 bases between them. This CDR3 has 17 residues. This chain links TRBV27 with TRBJ2-7; D is tentatively TRBD1 or TRBD2 (5 bases each). The sample here was normal lung tissue adjacent to the tumor, taken after neoadjuvant nivolumab, alone or with ipilimumab, at or shortly before surgery. This TCR derives from an adult with non-small cell lung cancer. Some clones in this sample may be carry-over from other donors' samples. The CDR3 coding sequence is TGTGCCAGCAGTTCATATTTTGGGGACGGTGGGCATCACGAGCAGTACTTC. Translated, it gives CASSSYFGDGGHHEQYF.